The T cell receptor (beta chain) under discussion was sequenced for a study of blood T cell repertoires in COVID-19. About the research overall: COVID-19 samples, acute and convalescent, were from the United States, Italy and Spain.

Germline assignment: CDR1 MDHEN and CDR2 SYDVKM. The CDR3 is 12 residues long. V lost 5 bases and J 4 bases, leaving 8 bases between the germline ends. Participants reported their clinical history, and cohort assignment relied on those reports. All recovered Cohort 3 donors got two negative PCRs, got clearance, or saw symptom resolution. Methods used by the authors: Cell counts per sample came from amplifying reference gene primers. Measured with immunoSEQ multiplex PCR; TCRdb has only the in-frame clones, and not every one. Clone size and the V and J calls come from that table; the DNA yielded D and trimming. The data contain 300,000 to 350,000 clones, over 70% of them singletons.

The sample comprised PBMCs or T cells enriched from blood (not recorded which). The genes are TRBV28 and TRBJ1-2, with D hard to call. This TCR was recovered from a man in his thirties or forties who had recovered from COVID-19. The CDR3 reads CASSGGGYGYTF. The DNA of the CDR3 is TGTGCCAGCAGTGGCGGAGGCTATGGCTACACCTTC.